The entry below describes one T cell receptor beta chain. The data were taken from a study of blood T cell repertoires in COVID-19. For the study at large: In each case, the material was cDNA or gDNA derived from T cells, B-cell-depleted T cells, or PBMCs.

In the authors' workflow: Amplification from reference gene primers served as the basis for estimated nucleated cell counts. TCRdb's table, derived via immunoSEQ multiplex PCR, lists solely in-frame clones and lacks some. D and trimming come from the DNA, and the V and J calls and clone size come from that table. Of tens of thousands of clones listed, about nine tenths are singletons. V gave up 5 bases and J gave up 3 bases; unmatched junction bases: 4. The CDR3 covers 14 residues. Germline-derived CDR1 and CDR2 are MNHEY and SMNVEV (reference sequence). The sequenced sample consisted of peripheral blood. The TCR was taken from a human donor in a cohort sampled during active COVID-19. The chain joins TRBV27 to TRBJ2-3; 8 bases align to TRBD1. The DNA for the CDR3 is TGTGCCAGCAGTCGGACAGGGAGTACAGATACGCAGTATTTT. Translated: CASSRTGSTDTQYF.